This T cell receptor beta chain derives from a study of regulatory T cells in long-lasting Graves disease. Germline-derived CDR1 and CDR2 are MNHNS and SASEGT. CDR3 length equals 17 residues. The ends were cut back, 2 bases at V and 3 bases at J, with 19 bases in the middle. Study observations and caveats: Persistent disease was associated with favored TRBV28 usage and with favored use of TRBJ1-2 and TRBJ2-5.

According to the study, TCR beta libraries were built with iRepertoire HTBI primers and CDR3-region Arm-PCR. TCRdb recomputed calls from the multiplex PCR reads with MiXCR, one row per CDR3 protein. The table has 650,000 to 700,000 distinct CDR3 sequences, 25% to 30% seen once. The time point is: persistent/refractory GD, antithyroid drugs over 5 years with positive TRAb. PBMC-derived RNA was used for the TCR library. At least ten counts were recorded for this clonotype. Its specificity is not known. This clonotype was sampled from a female donor with Graves disease. The rearrangement links TRBV6-1 to TRBJ1-2, with D perhaps matching TRBD1 (6 bases). The specimen was peripheral blood mononuclear cells (PBMCs), collected when the disease was refractory, from a patient treated with antithyroid drugs. The CDR3 DNA follows: TGTGCCAGCAGTGAACGTACAGGGAACCACCCCGACTATGGCTACACCTTC. It yields the protein CASSERTGNHPDYGYTF.